The 3 T cell receptor beta chains given below trace back to one sample, sequenced in a study of blood T cell repertoires in COVID-19. TCRdb keeps only in-frame clones here, not all; method: immunoSEQ multiplex PCR. In the table there are about 180,000 clones, roughly 90% of which are singletons. The specimen sequenced was peripheral blood. These TCRs come from a man between 70 and 80 years old with active or convalescent COVID-19.

The gene calls are TRBV18 and TRBJ2-7; 7 bases match TRBD1. The V segment lost 4 bases and the J segment 2 bases; nucleotides outside the gene matches: 14. The CDR3 has 17 residues. Per germline, CDR1 KGHSH and CDR2 LQKENI. The CDR3 nucleotides are TGTGCCAGCTCACTCAGAAGACAGGGCAGTTCGGCCTACGAGCAGTACTTC. It translates to CASSLRRQGSSAYEQYF.

The V and J genes are TRBV7-6 and TRBJ1-5; the D is unclear. The germline V gene encodes CDR1 SGHVS and CDR2 FNYEAQ. Trimming removed 1 base from V and 3 bases from J, with 10 bases in between. The CDR3 spans 15 residues. Here the CDR3 reads CASSLGLGFNQPQHF. CDR3 bases: TGTGCCAGCAGCTTAGGTTTGGGCTTCAATCAGCCCCAGCATTTT.

The chain combines TRBV3-1 (or the pseudogene TRBV3-2) with TRBJ2-7, with 10 nucleotides matching TRBD1. The CDR3 is 15 residues long. With 4 bases clipped from V and 6 bases from J, the junction kept 9 bases outside the gene matches. Germline assignment: CDR1 LGHDT and CDR2 YNNKEL (reference sequence). The CDR3 spells CASSPTGQGFLEQYF. The CDR3 nucleotides read TGTGCCAGCAGCCCGACGGGACAGGGGTTCCTCGAGCAGTACTTC.